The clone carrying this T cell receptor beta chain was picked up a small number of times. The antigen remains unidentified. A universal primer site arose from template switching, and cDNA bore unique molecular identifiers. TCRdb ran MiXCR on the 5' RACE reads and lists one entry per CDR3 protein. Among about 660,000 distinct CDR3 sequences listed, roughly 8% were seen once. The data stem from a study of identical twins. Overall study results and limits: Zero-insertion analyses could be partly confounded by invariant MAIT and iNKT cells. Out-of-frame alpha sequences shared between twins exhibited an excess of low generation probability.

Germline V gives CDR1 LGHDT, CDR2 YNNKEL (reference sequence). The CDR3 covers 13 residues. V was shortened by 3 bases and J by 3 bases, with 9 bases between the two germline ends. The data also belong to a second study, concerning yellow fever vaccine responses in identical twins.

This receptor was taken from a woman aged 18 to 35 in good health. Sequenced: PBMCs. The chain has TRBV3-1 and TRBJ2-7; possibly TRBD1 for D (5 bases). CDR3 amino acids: CASSQDKYYEQYF. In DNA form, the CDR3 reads TGTGCCAGCAGCCAGGACAAGTACTACGAGCAGTACTTC.